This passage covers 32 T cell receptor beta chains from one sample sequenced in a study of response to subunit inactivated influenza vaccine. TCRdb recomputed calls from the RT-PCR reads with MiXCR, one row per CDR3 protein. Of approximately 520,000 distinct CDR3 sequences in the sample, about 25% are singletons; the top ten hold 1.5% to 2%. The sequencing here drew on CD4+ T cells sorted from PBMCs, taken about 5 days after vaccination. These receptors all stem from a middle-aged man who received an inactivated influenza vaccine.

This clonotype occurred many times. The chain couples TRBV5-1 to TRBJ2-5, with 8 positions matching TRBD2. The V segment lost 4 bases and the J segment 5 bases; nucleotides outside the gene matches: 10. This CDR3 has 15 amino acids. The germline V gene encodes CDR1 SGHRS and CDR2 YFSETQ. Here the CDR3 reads CASSTGTVAGETQYF. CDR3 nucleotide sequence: TGCGCCAGCAGCACCGGGACTGTAGCGGGGGAGACCCAGTACTTC.

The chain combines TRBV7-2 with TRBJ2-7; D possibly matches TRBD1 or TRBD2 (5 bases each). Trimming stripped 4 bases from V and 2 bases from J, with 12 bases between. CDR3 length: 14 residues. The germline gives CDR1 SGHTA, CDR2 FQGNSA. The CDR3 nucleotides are TGTGCCAGCAGCTCAGGGAGACAGACCTACGAGCAGTACTTC. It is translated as CASSSGRQTYEQYF.

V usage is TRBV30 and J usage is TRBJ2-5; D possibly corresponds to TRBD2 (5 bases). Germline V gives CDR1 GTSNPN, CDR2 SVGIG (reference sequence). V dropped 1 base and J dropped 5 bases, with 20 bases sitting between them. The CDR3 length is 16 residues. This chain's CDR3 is CAWSGGSRLASETQYF. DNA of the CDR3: TGTGCCTGGAGTGGGGGATCCCGGCTAGCCTCTGAGACCCAGTACTTC.

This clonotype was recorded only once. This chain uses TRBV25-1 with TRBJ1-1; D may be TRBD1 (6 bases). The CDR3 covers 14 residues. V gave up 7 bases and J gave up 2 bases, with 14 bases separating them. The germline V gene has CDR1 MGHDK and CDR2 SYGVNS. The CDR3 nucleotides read TGTGCCAGCATCTCCGACAGGATAAACACTGAAGCTTTCTTT. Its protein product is CASISDRINTEAFF. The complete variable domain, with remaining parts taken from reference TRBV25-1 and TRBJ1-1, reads EADIYQTPRYLVIGTGKKITLECSQTMGHDKMYWYQQDPGMELHLIHYSYGVNSTEKGDLSSESTVSRIRTEHFPLTLESARPSHTSQYLCASISDRINTEAFFGQGTRLTVV.

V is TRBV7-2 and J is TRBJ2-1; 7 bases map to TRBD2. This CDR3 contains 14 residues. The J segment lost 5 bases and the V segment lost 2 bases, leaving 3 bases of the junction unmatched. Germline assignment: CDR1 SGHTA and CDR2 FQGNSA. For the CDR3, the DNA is TGTGCCAGCAGCTTAAGTGCGGGGGACAATGAGCAGTTCTTC. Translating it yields CASSLSAGDNEQFF.

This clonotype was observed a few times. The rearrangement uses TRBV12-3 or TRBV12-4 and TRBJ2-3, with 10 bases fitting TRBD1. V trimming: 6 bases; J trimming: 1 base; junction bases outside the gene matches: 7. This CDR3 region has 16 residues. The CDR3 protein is CASSPAGQGGTDTQYF. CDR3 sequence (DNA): TGTGCCAGCAGCCCTGCTGGACAGGGGGGCACAGATACGCAGTATTTT.

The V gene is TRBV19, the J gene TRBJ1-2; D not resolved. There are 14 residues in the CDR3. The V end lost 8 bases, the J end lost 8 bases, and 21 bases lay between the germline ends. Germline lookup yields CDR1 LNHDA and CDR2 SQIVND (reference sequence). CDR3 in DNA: TGTGCCAGTGGATATTCCGGGCCCTGGCAAGGCTACACCTTC. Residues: CASGYSGPWQGYTF. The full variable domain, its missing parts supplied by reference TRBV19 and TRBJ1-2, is DGGITQSPKYLFRKEGQNVTLSCEQNLNHDAMYWYRQDPGQGLRLIYYSQIVNDFQKGDIAEGYSVSREKKESFPLTVTSAQKNPTAFYLCASGYSGPWQGYTFGSGTRLTVV.

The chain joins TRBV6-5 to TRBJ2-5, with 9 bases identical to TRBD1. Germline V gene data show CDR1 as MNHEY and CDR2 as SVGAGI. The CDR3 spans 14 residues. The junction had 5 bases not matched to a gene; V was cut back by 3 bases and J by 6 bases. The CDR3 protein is CASSYRQGVKTQYF. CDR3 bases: TGTGCCAGCAGTTATCGACAGGGGGTAAAGACCCAGTACTTC.

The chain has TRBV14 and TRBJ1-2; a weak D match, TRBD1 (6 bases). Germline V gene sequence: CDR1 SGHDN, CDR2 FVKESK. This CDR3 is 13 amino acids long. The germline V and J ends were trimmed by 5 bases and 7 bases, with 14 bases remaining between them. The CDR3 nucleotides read TGTGCCAGCAGCGAGATTTCAGGGGTTGGCTACACCTTC. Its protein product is CASSEISGVGYTF.

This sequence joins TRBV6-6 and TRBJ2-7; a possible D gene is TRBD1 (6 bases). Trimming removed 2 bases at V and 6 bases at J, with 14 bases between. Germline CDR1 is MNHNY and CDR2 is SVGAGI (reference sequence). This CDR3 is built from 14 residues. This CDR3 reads CASSYGQQGREQYF. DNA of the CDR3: TGTGCCAGCAGTTACGGGCAACAGGGTCGCGAGCAGTACTTC.

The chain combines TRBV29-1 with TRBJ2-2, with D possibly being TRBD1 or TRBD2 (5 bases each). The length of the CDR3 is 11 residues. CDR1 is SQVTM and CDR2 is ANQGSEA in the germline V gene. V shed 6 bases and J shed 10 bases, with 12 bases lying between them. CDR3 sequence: CSVGTIEELFF. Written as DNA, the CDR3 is TGCAGCGTAGGGACCATCGAGGAGCTGTTTTTT.

CDR3 loop: CSAFPLATSSYEQYF. The CDR3 bases are TGCAGTGCGTTCCCACTAGCGACTAGCTCCTACGAGCAGTACTTC. J is TRBJ2-7 and V is TRBV20-1; 7 bases are a match to TRBD2. The V gene end was trimmed by 6 bases and the J gene end by 0 bases; junction bases not matched to a gene: 11. The CDR3 sequence is 15 residues long. CDR1 and CDR2 (germline): DFQATT, SNEGSKA (reference sequence).

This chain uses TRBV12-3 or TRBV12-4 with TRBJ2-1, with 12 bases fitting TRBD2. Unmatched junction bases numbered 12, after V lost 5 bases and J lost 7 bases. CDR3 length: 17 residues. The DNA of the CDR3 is TGTGCCAGCAGTGCCAGGACTAGCGGGATCCATTTTAATGAGCAGTTCTTC. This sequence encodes CASSARTSGIHFNEQFF.

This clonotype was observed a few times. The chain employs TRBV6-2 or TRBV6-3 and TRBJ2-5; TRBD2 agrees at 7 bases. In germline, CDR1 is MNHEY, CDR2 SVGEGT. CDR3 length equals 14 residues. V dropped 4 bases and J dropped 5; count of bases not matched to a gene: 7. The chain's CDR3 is CASSSMTSSETQYF. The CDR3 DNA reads TGTGCCAGCAGTTCGATGACTAGCTCTGAGACCCAGTACTTC.

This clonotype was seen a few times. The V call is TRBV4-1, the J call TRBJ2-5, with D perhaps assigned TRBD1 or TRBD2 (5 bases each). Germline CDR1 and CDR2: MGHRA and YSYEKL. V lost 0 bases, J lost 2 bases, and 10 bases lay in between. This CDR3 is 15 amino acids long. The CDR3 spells CASSQEGTPQETQYF. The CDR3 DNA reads TGCGCCAGCAGCCAAGAGGGGACCCCACAAGAGACCCAGTACTTC.

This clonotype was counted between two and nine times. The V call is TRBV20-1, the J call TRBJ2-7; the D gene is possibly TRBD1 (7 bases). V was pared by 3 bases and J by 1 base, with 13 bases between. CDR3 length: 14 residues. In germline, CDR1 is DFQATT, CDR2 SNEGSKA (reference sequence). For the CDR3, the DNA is TGCAGTGCTAGGGGGCCAGGGGGGTCCTACGAGCAGTACTTC. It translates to CSARGPGGSYEQYF.

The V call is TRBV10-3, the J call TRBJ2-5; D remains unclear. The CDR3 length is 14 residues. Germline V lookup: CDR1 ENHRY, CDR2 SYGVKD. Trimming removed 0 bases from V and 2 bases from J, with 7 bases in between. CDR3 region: CAISESSFQETQYF. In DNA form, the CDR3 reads TGTGCCATCAGTGAGTCGAGTTTTCAAGAGACCCAGTACTTC.

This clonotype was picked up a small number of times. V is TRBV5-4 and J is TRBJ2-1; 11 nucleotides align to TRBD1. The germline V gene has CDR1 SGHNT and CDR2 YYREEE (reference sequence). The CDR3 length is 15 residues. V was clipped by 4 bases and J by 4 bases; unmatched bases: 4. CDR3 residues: CASSIGTGGYNEQFF. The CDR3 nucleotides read TGTGCCAGCAGCATAGGGACAGGGGGTTACAATGAGCAGTTCTTC.

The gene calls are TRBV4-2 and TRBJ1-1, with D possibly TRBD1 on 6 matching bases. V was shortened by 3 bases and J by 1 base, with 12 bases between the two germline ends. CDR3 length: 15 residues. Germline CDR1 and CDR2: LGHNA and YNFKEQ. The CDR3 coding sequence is TGTGCCAGCAGCCACCACGGACAGAGGAACACTGAAGCTTTCTTT. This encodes CASSHHGQRNTEAFF.

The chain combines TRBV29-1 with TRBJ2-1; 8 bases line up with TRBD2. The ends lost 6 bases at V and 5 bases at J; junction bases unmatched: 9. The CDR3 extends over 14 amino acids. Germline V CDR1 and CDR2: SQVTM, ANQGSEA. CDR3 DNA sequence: TGCAGCGTACCTGTATCGGGGGGGCACAATGAGCAGTTCTTC. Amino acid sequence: CSVPVSGGHNEQFF.

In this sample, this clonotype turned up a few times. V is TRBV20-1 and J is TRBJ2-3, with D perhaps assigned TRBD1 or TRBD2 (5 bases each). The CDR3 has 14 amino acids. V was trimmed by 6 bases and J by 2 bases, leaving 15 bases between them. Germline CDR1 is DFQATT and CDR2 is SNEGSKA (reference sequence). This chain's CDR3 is CSAYSGPITDTQYF. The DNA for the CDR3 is TGCAGTGCATACTCGGGGCCCATCACAGATACGCAGTATTTT.

Written as DNA, the CDR3 is TGTGCCAGCAGCTTATTGTCGGCCGTAGCTGGTTCGAATGAGCAGTTCTTC. Residues: CASSLLSAVAGSNEQFF. V usage is TRBV7-2 and J usage is TRBJ2-1; D not resolved. This CDR3 spans 17 amino acids. Germline lookup yields CDR1 SGHTA and CDR2 FQGNSA. V dropped 2 bases and J dropped 7 bases, with 21 bases sitting between them.

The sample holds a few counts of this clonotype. The CDR3 protein is CASSPGQFIRSRDTQYF. CDR3 bases: TGTGCCAGCAGTCCGGGACAGTTCATAAGAAGCAGGGATACGCAGTATTTT. This chain joins TRBV27 and TRBJ2-3, with 7 positions matching TRBD1. Germline V gives CDR1 MNHEY, CDR2 SMNVEV (reference sequence). The CDR3 length is 17 residues. Trimming cost V 5 bases and J 6 bases; bases outside gene matches: 17.

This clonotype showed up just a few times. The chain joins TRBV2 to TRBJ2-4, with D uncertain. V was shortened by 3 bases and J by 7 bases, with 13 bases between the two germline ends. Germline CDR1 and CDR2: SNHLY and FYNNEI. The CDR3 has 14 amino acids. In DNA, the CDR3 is TGTGCCAGCAGTGAGACCACGGACCGGAACATTCAGTACTTC. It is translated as CASSETTDRNIQYF. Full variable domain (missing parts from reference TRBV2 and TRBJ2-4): EPEVTQTPSHQVTQMGQEVILRCVPISNHLYFYWYRQILGQKVEFLVSFYNNEISEKSEIFDDQFSVERPDGSNFTLKIRSTKLEDSAMYFCASSETTDRNIQYFGAGTRLSVL.

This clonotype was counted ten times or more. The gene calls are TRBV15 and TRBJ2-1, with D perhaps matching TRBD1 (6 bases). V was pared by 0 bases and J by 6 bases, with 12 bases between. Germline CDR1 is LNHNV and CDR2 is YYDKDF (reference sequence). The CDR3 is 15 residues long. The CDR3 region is CATSRDRQASNEQFF. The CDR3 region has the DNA TGTGCCACCAGCAGAGATAGACAGGCGAGCAATGAGCAGTTCTTC.

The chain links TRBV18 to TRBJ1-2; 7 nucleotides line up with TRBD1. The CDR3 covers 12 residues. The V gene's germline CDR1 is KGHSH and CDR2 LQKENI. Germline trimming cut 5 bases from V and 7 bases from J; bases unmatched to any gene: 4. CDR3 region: CASSSRQGGYTF. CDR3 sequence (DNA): TGTGCCAGCTCATCCCGACAGGGTGGCTACACCTTC.

CDR3 DNA sequence: TGTGCCACCAGTGATCAAGGCGGATTGAGCTCCTACAATGAGCAGTTCTTC. As protein: CATSDQGGLSSYNEQFF. The rearrangement joins TRBV24-1 to TRBJ2-1, with D uncertain. Germline V gene sequence: CDR1 KGHDR, CDR2 SFDVKD. The V gene lost 3 bases and the J gene lost 0 bases, with 14 bases spanning the gap. The CDR3 has 17 residues.

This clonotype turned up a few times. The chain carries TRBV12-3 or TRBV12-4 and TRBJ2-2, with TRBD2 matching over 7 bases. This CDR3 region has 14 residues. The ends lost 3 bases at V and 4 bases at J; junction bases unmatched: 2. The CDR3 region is CASSLWEGTGELFF. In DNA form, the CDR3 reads TGTGCCAGCAGTTTGTGGGAGGGCACCGGGGAGCTGTTTTTT.

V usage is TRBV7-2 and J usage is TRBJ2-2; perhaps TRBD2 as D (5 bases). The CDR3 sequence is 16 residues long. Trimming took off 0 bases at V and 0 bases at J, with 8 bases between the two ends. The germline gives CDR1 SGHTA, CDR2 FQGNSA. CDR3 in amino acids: CASSLARGANTGELFF. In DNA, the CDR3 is TGTGCCAGCAGCTTAGCCCGGGGAGCGAACACCGGGGAGCTGTTTTTT.

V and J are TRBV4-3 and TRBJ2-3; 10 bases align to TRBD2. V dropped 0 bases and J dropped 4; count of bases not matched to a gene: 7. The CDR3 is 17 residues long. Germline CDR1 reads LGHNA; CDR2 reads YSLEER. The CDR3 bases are TGCGCCAGCAGCCAAGATTTGGGCCTAGCGGGGGCAGATACGCAGTATTTT. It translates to CASSQDLGLAGADTQYF.

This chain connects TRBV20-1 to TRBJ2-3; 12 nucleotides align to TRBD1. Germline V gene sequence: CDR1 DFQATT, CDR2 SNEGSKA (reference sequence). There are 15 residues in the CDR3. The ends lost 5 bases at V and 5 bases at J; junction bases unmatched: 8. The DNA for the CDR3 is TGCAGTGCTGAGGGGACAGGGGGCGTAAAAGATACGCAGTATTTT. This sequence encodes CSAEGTGGVKDTQYF.

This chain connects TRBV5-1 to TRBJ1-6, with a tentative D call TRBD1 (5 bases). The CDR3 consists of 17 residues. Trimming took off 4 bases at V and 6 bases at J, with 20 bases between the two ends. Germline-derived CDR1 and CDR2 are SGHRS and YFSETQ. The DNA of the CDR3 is TGCGCCAGCAGCATGAGGGGTACGGGAAGCTCTAATTCACCCCTCCACTTT. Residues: CASSMRGTGSSNSPLHF.